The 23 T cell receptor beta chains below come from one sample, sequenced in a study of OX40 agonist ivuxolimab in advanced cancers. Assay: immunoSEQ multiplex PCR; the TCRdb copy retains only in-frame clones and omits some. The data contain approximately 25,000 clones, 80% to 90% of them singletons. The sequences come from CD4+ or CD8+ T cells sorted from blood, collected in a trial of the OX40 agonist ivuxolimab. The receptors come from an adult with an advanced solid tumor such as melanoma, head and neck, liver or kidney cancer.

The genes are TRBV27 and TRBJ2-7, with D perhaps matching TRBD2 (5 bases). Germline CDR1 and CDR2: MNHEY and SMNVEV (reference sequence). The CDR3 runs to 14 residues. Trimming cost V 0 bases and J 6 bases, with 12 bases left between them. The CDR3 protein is CASSLSEVGSEQYF. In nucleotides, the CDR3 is TGTGCCAGCAGTTTATCGGAGGTGGGCAGCGAGCAGTACTTC.

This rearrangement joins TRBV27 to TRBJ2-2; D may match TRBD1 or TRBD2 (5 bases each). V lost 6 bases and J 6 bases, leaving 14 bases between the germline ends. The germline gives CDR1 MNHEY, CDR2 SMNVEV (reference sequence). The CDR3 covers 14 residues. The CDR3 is CASRIGVGAGELFF. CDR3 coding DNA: TGTGCCAGCAGGATCGGAGTGGGGGCCGGGGAGCTGTTTTTT.

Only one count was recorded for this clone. The CDR3 loop reads CASSLKEDYTF. DNA of the CDR3: TGTGCCAGCAGTTTAAAAGAGGACTACACCTTC. The chain combines TRBV28 with TRBJ1-2, with D uncertain. The CDR3 extends over 11 amino acids. Germline V lookup: CDR1 MDHEN, CDR2 SYDVKM. Between the trimmed V and J ends, which lost 2 bases and 10 bases, there was a span of 8 bases.

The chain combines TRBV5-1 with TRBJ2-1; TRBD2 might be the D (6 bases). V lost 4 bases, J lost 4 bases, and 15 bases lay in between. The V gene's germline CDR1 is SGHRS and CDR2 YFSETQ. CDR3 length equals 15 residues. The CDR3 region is CASSPLGGTYNEQFF. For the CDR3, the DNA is TGCGCCAGCAGCCCCCTGGGAGGTACGTACAATGAGCAGTTCTTC.

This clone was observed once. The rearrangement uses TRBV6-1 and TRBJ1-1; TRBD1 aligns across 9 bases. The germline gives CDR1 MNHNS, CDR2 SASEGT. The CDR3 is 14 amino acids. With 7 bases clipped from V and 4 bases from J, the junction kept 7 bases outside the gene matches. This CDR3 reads CASKGTGRSTEAFF. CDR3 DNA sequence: TGTGCCAGCAAGGGGACAGGGCGTAGCACTGAAGCTTTCTTT.

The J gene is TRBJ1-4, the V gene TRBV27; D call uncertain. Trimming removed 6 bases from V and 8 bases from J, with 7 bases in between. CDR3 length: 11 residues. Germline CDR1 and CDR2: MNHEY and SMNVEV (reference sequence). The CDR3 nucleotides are TGTGCCAGCAGCTCTGGGGAAAAACTGTTTTTT. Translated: CASSSGEKLFF.

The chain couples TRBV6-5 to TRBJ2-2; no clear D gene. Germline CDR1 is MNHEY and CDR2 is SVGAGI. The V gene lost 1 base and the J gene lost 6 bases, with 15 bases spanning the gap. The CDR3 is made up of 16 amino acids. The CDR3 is CASSYLVGQIPGELFF. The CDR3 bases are TGTGCCAGCAGTTACTTGGTTGGTCAAATTCCCGGGGAGCTGTTTTTT.

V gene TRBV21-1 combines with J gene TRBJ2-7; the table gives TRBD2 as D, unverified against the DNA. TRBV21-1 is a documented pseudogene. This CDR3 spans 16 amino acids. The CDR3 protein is CASSKKRANLSYEQYF. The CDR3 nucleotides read TGTGCCAGCAGCAAAAAGAGGGCCAACCTTTCCTACGAGCAGTACTTC.

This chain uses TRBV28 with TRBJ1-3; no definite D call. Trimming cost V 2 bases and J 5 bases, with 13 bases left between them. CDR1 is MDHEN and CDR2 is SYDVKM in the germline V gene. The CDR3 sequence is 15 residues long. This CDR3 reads CASSLRGEYRNTIYF. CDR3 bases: TGTGCCAGCAGTTTACGGGGAGAGTATAGAAACACCATATATTTT.

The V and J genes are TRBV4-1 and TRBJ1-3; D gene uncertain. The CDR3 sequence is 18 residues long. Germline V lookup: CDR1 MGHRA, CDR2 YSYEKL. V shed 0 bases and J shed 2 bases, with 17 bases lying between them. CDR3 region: CASSQDRFGGTTGNTIYF. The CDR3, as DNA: TGCGCCAGCAGCCAAGATCGTTTCGGCGGTACTACTGGAAACACCATATATTTT.

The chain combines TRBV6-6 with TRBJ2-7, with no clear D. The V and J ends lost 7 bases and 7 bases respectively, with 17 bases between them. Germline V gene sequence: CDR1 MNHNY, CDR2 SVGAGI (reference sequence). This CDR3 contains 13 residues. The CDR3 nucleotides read TGTGCCAGCAAGTGGCAGGCATTAGGGGAGCAGTACTTC. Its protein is CASKWQALGEQYF.

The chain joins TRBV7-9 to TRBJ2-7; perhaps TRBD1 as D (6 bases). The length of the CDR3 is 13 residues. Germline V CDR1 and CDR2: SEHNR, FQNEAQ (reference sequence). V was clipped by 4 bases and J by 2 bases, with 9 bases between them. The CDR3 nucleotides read TGTGCCAGCAGCTCGGACAGAACCTACGAGCAGTACTTC. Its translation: CASSSDRTYEQYF.

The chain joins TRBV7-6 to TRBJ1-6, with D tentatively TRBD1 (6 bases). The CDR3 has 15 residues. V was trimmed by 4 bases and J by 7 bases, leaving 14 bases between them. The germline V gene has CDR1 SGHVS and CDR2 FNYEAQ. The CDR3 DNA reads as TGTGCCAGCAGCTCCGAACCGGGACAAAATTCACCCCTCCACTTT. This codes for CASSSEPGQNSPLHF.

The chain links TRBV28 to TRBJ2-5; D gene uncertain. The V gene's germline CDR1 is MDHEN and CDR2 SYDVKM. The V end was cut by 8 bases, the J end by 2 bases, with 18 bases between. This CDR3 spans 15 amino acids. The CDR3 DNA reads TGTGCCAGCCGTTCCCCACCTTTCAGACAAGAGACCCAGTACTTC. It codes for CASRSPPFRQETQYF.

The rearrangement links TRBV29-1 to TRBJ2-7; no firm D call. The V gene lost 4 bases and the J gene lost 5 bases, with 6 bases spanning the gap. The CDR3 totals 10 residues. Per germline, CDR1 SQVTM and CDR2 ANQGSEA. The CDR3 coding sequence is TGCAGCGTTGGTGTTAACGAGCAGTACTTC. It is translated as CSVGVNEQYF.

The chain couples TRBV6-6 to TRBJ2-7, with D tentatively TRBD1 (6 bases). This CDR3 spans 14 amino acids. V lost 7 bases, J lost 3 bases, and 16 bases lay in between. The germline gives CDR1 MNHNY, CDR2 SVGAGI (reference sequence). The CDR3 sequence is CASTRSEQGYEQYF. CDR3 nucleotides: TGTGCCAGCACCCGCTCGGAACAGGGCTACGAGCAGTACTTC.

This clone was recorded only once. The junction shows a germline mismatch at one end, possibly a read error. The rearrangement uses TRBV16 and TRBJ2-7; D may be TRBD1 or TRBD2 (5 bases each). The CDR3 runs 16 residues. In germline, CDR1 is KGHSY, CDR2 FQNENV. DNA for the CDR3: TGTACCAGCAGCCTCGGAGGATACCAGGGCGGAGGCGAGCAGTACTTC. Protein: CTSSLGGYQGGGEQYF.

The CDR3 region has the DNA TGTGCCAGCAGTTCTTGGACACCATACGAGCAGTACTTC. It encodes CASSSWTPYEQYF. The chain joins TRBV27 to TRBJ2-7; a weak D match, TRBD1 (5 bases). The CDR3 extends over 13 amino acids. Germline V lookup: CDR1 MNHEY, CDR2 SMNVEV (reference sequence). Trimming stripped 4 bases from V and 4 bases from J, with 11 bases between.

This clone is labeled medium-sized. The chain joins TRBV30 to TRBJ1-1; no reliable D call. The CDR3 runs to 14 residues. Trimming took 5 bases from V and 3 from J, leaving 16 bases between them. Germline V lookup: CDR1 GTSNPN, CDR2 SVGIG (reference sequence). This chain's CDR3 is CAWSDGSSYTEAFF. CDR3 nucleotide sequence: TGTGCCTGGTCGGACGGAAGCTCCTACACTGAAGCTTTCTTT.

The CDR3 loop reads CASRPRGDTGELFF. The CDR3 DNA reads as TGTGCCAGCAGGCCGAGGGGGGACACCGGGGAGCTGTTTTTT. The V and J genes are TRBV13 and TRBJ2-2, with D perhaps matching TRBD1 or TRBD2 (6 bases each). V lost 6 bases and J lost 3, with 11 bases in between. CDR3 length: 14 amino acids. CDR1 is PRHDT and CDR2 is FYEKMQ in the germline V gene (reference sequence).

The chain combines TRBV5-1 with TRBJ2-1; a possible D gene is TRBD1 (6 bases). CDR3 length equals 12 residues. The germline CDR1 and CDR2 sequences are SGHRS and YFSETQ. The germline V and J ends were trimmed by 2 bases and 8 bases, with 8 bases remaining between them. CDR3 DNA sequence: TGCGCCAGCAGCTTACAGGGATATGAGCAGTTCTTC. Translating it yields CASSLQGYEQFF.

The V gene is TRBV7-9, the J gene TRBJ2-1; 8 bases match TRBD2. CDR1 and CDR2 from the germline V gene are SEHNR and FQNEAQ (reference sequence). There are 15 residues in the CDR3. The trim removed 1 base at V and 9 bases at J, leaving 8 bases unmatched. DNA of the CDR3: TGTGCCAGCAGCTTAGGGGTAGCGGGAAGCGGTGAGCAGTTCTTC. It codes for CASSLGVAGSGEQFF.

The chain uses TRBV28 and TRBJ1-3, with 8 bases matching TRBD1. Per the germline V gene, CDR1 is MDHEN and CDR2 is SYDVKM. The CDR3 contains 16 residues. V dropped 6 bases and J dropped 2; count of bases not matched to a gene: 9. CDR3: CASSDRGGRTGNTIYF. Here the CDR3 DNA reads TGTGCCAGCAGCGACAGGGGCGGAAGAACTGGAAACACCATATATTTT.